This T cell receptor (beta chain) derives from a study of blood T cell repertoires in COVID-19. About the study: Donors in the United States, Italy and Spain gave samples during acute or convalescent COVID-19. The cDNA or gDNA used as material had been derived from T cells, B-cell-depleted T cells, or PBMCs.

Per the original data handling: Reference gene primer amplification in the assay estimated nucleated cell counts. Using immunoSEQ multiplex PCR, the repertoire was profiled, and TCRdb retains in-frame clones only, with some absent. V and J calls plus clone size are reproduced from that table; the DNA served to infer D and trimming. The sample includes about 150,000 clones, approximately 73% of them seen just once. Input material: peripheral blood. This clonotype was sampled from a man between 60 and 70 years old with acute or convalescent COVID-19.

Here the CDR3 reads CASRRDRGFYEQYF. CDR3 nucleotides: TGTGCCAGCAGGAGGGACAGGGGGTTCTACGAGCAGTACTTC. The V call is TRBV6-5, the J call TRBJ2-7; 11 nucleotides match TRBD1. The CDR3 has 14 amino acids. The trim removed 6 bases at V and 3 bases at J, leaving 4 bases unmatched. Per germline, CDR1 MNHEY and CDR2 SVGAGI.